The 22 T cell receptor beta chains listed next were all sequenced from one sample in a study of T cell repertoires in aging, cancer and after chemotherapy. Amplification of TCR beta used genomic DNA extracted from peripheral blood. TRB rearrangements spanning V, D and J were amplified using mixed TRB-A/B primers. In TCRdb, the multiplex PCR reads were re-called with MiXCR into one record per CDR3 protein. The sample records over 8,500 distinct CDR3 sequences, around 40% being singletons. Sequencing input: blood. The receptors originated from a human donor in good health.

The V call is TRBV6-1, the J call TRBJ1-2; 7 nucleotides match TRBD1. The V and J ends lost 6 bases and 4 bases, in that order; junction bases with no gene match: 8. The CDR3 runs 14 residues. In germline, CDR1 is MNHNS, CDR2 SASEGT. Written as DNA, the CDR3 is TGTGCCAGCAGGGCCGGGACAGAGGTCTATGGCTACACCTTC. Residues: CASRAGTEVYGYTF.

The gene calls are TRBV30 and TRBJ2-2; no firm D call. From germline, CDR1 is GTSNPN and CDR2 SVGIG (reference sequence). Deletions cut 1 base from V and 3 bases from J, with 12 bases between. The CDR3 spans 15 residues. The CDR3 DNA sequence: TGTGCCTGGAGTGACTTGGCGCAGCACACCGGGGAGCTGTTTTTT. This translates into CAWSDLAQHTGELFF. Using reference TRBV30 and TRBJ2-2 for the parts outside the CDR3, the full variable domain is SQTIHQWPATLVQPVGSPLSLECTVEGTSNPNLYWYRQAAGRGLQLLFYSVGIGQISSEVPQNLSASRPQDRQFILSSKKLLLSDSGFYLCAWSDLAQHTGELFFGEGSRLTVL.

V usage is TRBV6-1 and J usage is TRBJ2-3, with TRBD2 identical over 7 bases. The CDR3 runs 12 residues. The germline V gene encodes CDR1 MNHNS and CDR2 SASEGT. With V trimmed by 4 bases and J by 10 bases, 5 bases remained unmatched. The chain's CDR3 is CASSASSGPQYF. The CDR3 region has the DNA TGTGCCAGCAGTGCCTCTAGCGGCCCGCAGTATTTT.

In the case of this clonotype: This CDR3 fails to terminate in the conserved phenylalanine or tryptophan, so it likely reflects a read error. The limits of the CDR3 on the DNA are not certain, so only TCRdb's listed CDR3 is given. This chain joins TRBV24-1 and TRBJ2-6. The germline V gene encodes CDR1 KGHDR and CDR2 SFDVKD. The CDR3 region is 8 residues in length, termini included. CDR3 sequence: CATSDTER.

The CDR3 DNA reads TGCAGTGCTAGACTAAACTACGAGCAGTACTTC. Its protein is CSARLNYEQYF. The chain is built from TRBV20-1 and TRBJ2-7; unclear D gene. With 2 bases removed from V and 3 bases from J, the gap between germline ends came to 5 bases. This CDR3 comprises 11 residues. Germline CDR1 is DFQATT and CDR2 is SNEGSKA (reference sequence).

The rearrangement joins TRBV7-3 to TRBJ2-1; D ambiguous. CDR3 length: 13 residues. Between the trimmed V and J ends, which lost 5 bases and 2 bases, there was a span of 7 bases. Germline-derived CDR1 and CDR2 are SGHTA and FQGTGA. CDR3 protein: CASSLPPYNEQFF. The CDR3 DNA sequence: TGTGCCAGCAGCCTACCCCCCTACAATGAGCAGTTCTTC.

CDR3 in DNA: TGTGCCAGCAGGGGGGCTTTGGTTGAAAAACTGTTTTTT. This codes for CASRGALVEKLFF. The chain joins TRBV28 to TRBJ1-4; a possible D gene is TRBD1 (6 bases). The germline CDR1 and CDR2 sequences are MDHEN and SYDVKM. This CDR3 contains 13 residues. Trimming stripped 6 bases from V and 7 bases from J, with 12 bases between.

This clonotype has a handful of counts. The chain recombines TRBV4-2 with TRBJ1-4, with TRBD1 as a possible D gene (5 bases). The germline V gene has CDR1 LGHNA and CDR2 YNFKEQ. This CDR3 region has 14 residues. V gave up 6 bases and J gave up 4 bases, with 12 bases separating them. The DNA of the CDR3 is TGTGCCAGCAGTCAGGGAGGGGATAATGAAAAACTGTTTTTT. Translated: CASSQGGDNEKLFF.

This clonotype was picked up a small number of times. The genes are TRBV12-3 or TRBV12-4 and TRBJ1-2; D might be TRBD1 (6 bases). Trimming removed 3 bases at V and 7 bases at J, with 18 bases between. This CDR3 is built from 15 residues. CDR3 bases: TGTGCCAGCAGTTTGGTCAGGGGATCCTACGCTGGCTACACCTTC. Amino acid sequence: CASSLVRGSYAGYTF.

V usage is TRBV6-5 and J usage is TRBJ2-1; 7 bases are shared with TRBD2. Looked up from germline, CDR1 is MNHEY and CDR2 is SVGAGI. V trimming: 5 bases; J trimming: 4 bases; junction bases outside the gene matches: 17. CDR3 length: 18 amino acids. CDR3 DNA sequence: TGTGCCAGCAGTCCAGGCGGGGGAGCAGGAACAGGATACAATGAGCAGTTCTTC. Encoded protein: CASSPGGGAGTGYNEQFF.

This clonotype is a singleton in its sample. This CDR3 is CASSYNPQTSTDTQYF. CDR3 DNA sequence: TGTGCCAGCAGTTACAATCCGCAAACTAGCACAGATACGCAGTATTTT. The V call is TRBV6-5, the J call TRBJ2-3; D gene unclear. This CDR3 is built from 16 residues. V dropped 2 bases and J dropped 0 bases, with 12 bases sitting between them. Germline-derived CDR1 and CDR2 are MNHEY and SVGAGI.

The chain combines TRBV19 with TRBJ1-4; D might be TRBD1 (6 bases). The germline gives CDR1 LNHDA, CDR2 SQIVND (reference sequence). Trimming pared 7 bases from V and 5 bases from J, leaving 17 bases between. The CDR3 has 15 amino acids. CDR3 in DNA: TGTGCCAGTACCGAGCTGACAGGAAAGAATGAAAAACTGTTTTTT. As protein: CASTELTGKNEKLFF.

This chain connects TRBV20-1 to TRBJ1-4, with D hard to call. The CDR3 extends over 16 amino acids. V was trimmed by 3 bases and J by 0 bases, leaving 14 bases between them. Per the germline V gene, CDR1 is DFQATT and CDR2 is SNEGSKA (reference sequence). Here the CDR3 reads CSASPPITSTNEKLFF. The CDR3 DNA follows: TGCAGTGCTAGTCCGCCTATCACATCAACTAATGAAAAACTGTTTTTT.

This chain uses TRBV19 with TRBJ1-6; D is possibly TRBD1 (5 bases). V lost 6 bases and J 14 bases, leaving 17 bases between the germline ends. CDR1 and CDR2 (germline): LNHDA, SQIVND (reference sequence). The CDR3 length is 13 residues. The CDR3 bases are TGTGCCAGTAGGGGCAGGGAGAACCCGACCCTCCACTTT. Translated: CASRGRENPTLHF. The full variable domain, with the rest looked up from reference TRBV19 and TRBJ1-6, is DGGITQSPKYLFRKEGQNVTLSCEQNLNHDAMYWYRQDPGQGLRLIYYSQIVNDFQKGDIAEGYSVSREKKESFPLTVTSAQKNPTAFYLCASRGRENPTLHFGNGTRLTVT.

The V and J genes are TRBV4-2 and TRBJ1-5, with D unresolved. V was shortened by 1 base and J by 1 base, with 8 bases between the two germline ends. CDR1 LGHNA and CDR2 YNFKEQ come from the germline V gene. This CDR3 is built from 15 residues. The CDR3 spells CASSQVSQSNQPQHF. CDR3 nucleotide sequence: TGTGCCAGCAGCCAAGTTTCGCAGAGCAATCAGCCCCAGCATTTT.

This clonotype has only a few counts. The CDR3: CASSPDSSEQYF. As DNA, the CDR3 is TGTGCCAGCAGCCCCGACAGTTCCGAGCAGTACTTC. This sequence joins TRBV6-5 and TRBJ2-7, with a possible D match to TRBD1 (5 bases). The CDR3 is made up of 12 amino acids. CDR1 and CDR2 from the germline V gene are MNHEY and SVGAGI. Trimming removed 6 bases at V and 6 bases at J, with 12 bases between.

CDR3: CASSVRTIGIGNQPQHF. The CDR3 DNA reads TGTGCCAGCAGCGTACGGACTATAGGGATTGGCAATCAGCCCCAGCATTTT. V gene TRBV7-3 combines with J gene TRBJ1-5; D uncertain. V dropped 5 bases and J dropped 2 bases, with 19 bases sitting between them. The CDR3 has 17 amino acids. CDR1 and CDR2 (germline): SGHTA, FQGTGA.

This CDR3 reads CASRSTGGRGYTF. In nucleotides, the CDR3 is TGTGCCAGCAGATCGACAGGGGGCCGCGGCTACACCTTC. The chain is built from TRBV27 and TRBJ1-2; 10 nucleotides agree with TRBD1. Germline V gene lookup returns CDR1 MNHEY and CDR2 SMNVEV (reference sequence). Unmatched junction bases numbered 6, after V lost 6 bases and J lost 8 bases. CDR3 length: 13 amino acids.

This clonotype occurred a few times. The chain links TRBV6-1 to TRBJ2-7; tentative D call: TRBD1 (5 bases). Germline lookup yields CDR1 MNHNS and CDR2 SASEGT. This CDR3 is 14 amino acids long. Trimming left V 3 bases short and J 5 bases short, with 14 bases between. CDR3 loop: CASSDQGSPNEQYF. The CDR3 region has the DNA TGTGCCAGCAGTGATCAGGGATCCCCCAACGAGCAGTACTTC.

The chain has TRBV12-3 or TRBV12-4 and TRBJ2-7; TRBD1 matches 7 bases. The CDR3 sequence is 13 residues long. Losses at the gene ends were 7 bases for V and 6 bases for J; bases not matched to a gene: 9. The CDR3 region has the DNA TGTGCCAGCAAGAACACAGGGGTCTTCGAGCAGTACTTC. It translates to CASKNTGVFEQYF.

This chain joins TRBV19 and TRBJ2-2, with D perhaps TRBD2 (7 bases). CDR3 length equals 13 residues. V was pared by 7 bases and J by 6 bases, with 12 bases between. Germline V gene data show CDR1 as LNHDA and CDR2 as SQIVND (reference sequence). DNA for the CDR3: TGTGCCAGTAAGGGGGGGGGCTCCGGGGAGCTGTTTTTT. Its translation: CASKGGGSGELFF.

The CDR3 nucleotides are TGTGCCAGCAGCTTGGGAGGGACAGGGGCCTACGAGCAGTACTTC. Translation gives CASSLGGTGAYEQYF. The V call is TRBV5-5, the J call TRBJ2-7; TRBD1 matches at 10 bases. CDR3 length: 15 amino acids. The V gene's germline CDR1 is SGHKS and CDR2 YYEKEE (reference sequence). The junction had 2 bases not matched to a gene; V was cut back by 0 bases and J by 2 bases.